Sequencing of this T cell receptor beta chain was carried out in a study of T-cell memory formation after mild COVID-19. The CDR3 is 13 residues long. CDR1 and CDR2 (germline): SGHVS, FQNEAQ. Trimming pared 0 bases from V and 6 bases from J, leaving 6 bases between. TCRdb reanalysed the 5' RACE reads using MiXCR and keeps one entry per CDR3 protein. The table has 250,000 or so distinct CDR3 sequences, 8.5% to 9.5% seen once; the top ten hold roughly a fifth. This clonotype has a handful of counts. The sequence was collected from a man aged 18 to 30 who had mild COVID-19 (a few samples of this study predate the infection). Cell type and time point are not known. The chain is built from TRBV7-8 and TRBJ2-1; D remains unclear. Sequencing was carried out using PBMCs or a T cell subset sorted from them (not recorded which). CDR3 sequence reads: CASSLAGFNEQFF. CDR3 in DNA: TGTGCCAGCAGCTTAGCGGGATTCAATGAGCAGTTCTTC. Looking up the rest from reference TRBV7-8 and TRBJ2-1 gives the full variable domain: GAGVSQSPRYKVAKRGQDVALRCDPISGHVSLFWYQQALGQGPEFLTYFQNEAQLDKSGLPSDRFFAERPEGSVSTLKIQRTQQEDSAVYLCASSLAGFNEQFFGPGTRLTVL.